Detailed here is one T cell receptor (beta chain). Its antigen is currently not known. No quality values exist for individual bases; no much larger clone is one base distant. No immune events such as infections were documented for the healthy donors during the collection period. Healthy-donor blood repertoires served as a training cohort to calibrate time-dependent variance in a beta-binomial model of T-cell clone differential abundance. The training cohort included around ten healthy donors, of whom 3 were female and 7 were male. Donor ages ranged from about 29 to 70 years, with an average of around 43 years. Whole blood, obtained from a commercial supplier, was collected from each healthy donor at three time points spaced roughly 2 weeks apart. For immunosequencing, genomic DNA was extracted from whole blood that had not been sorted. The sample is drawn from a study of identifying expanded T cells in peripheral blood (dated by TCRdb to about 2019). Context from the whole study: Separate aliquots of the same genomic DNA pool were sequenced to produce technical replicates, and four replicates were compared in pairs. Paper-wide results and their limitations: Across all healthy-donor time intervals, the beta-binomial model significantly cut both the number of clones called differentially abundant and the false-positive rate. For all healthy donors, the variance in clone template counts between two-week samples rose significantly as total template count increased. The binomial model flagged around 1.2 differentially abundant clones between technical replicates but around 16 over two weeks and around 19 over four weeks. The authors expected that over much longer intervals, such as months to years, biological variance in healthy repertoires might increase even further.

The CDR3, from cysteine to phenylalanine, totals 16 residues. Just the 48-base CDR3 DNA is kept, in frame starting at base 1. The germline V gene (reference sequence) specifies LNHDA as CDR1 and SQIVND as CDR2. V trim: 5 bases; J trim: 2 bases; unmatched bases: 6. The immunoSEQ Assay, which relies on bias-controlled multiplex PCR amplification of genomic DNA, was used to profile TCRbeta CDR3 regions. The paper's data handling went like this. To quantify the absolute abundance of each unique TCRbeta CDR3 region, the sequences were collapsed and filtered. Differential abundance was assessed using a binomial (Fisher-equivalent) model and a beta-binomial model in which time-dependent variance fitted from healthy donors was added. Any clone with fewer than 5 combined templates was excluded, and a clone was called differentially abundant if its Benjamini-Hochberg FDR was below 0.01. In the beta-binomial model, variance was expressed as a function of the total template count across the two samples, in the form v = (b*log(k)+a)^2. The source is immuneACCESS, and TCRdb retained only in-frame sequences with V and J called. Part of the clones is not carried over; for the studies checked, unresolved V genes explain less than half of this, and the remainder is unexplained. V and J calls and clone size follow that table, whereas D and trimming were derived from the DNA. This sample holds approximately 75,000 clones; roughly 90% were observed only once. Of the sample, 3% to 3.5% is held by the ten largest clones.

The receptor comes from a person aged 18 to 75 in good health. The sequencing input was blood. The V gene is TRBV19 and the J gene is TRBJ1-5, and 10 bases in between align with TRBD1. The encoded CDR3 is CASSSGTGVGNQPQHF. The DNA sequence is TGTGCCAGTAGTTCCGGGACAGGGGTTGGCAATCAGCCCCAGCATTTT.